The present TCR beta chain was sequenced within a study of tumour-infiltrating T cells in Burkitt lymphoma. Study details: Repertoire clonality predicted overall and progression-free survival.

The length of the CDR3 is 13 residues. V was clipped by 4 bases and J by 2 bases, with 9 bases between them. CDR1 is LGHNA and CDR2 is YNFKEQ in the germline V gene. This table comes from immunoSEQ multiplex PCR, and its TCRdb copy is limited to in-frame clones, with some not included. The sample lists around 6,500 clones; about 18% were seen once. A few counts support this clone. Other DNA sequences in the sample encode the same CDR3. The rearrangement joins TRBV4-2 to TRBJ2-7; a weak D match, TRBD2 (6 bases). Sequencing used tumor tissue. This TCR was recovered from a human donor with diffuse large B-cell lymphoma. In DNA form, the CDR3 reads TGTGCCAGCAGCCCCGGACTAACCTACGAGCAGTACTTC. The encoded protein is CASSPGLTYEQYF.